These 21 T cell receptor beta chains were all obtained from the same sample, sequenced in a study of blood T cell repertoires in COVID-19. Some clones are missing from TCRdb's copy, which holds only in-frame ones; the method was immunoSEQ multiplex PCR. This table has about 200,000 clones, about 90% appearing once. Input material: peripheral blood. These receptors were obtained from a man aged 30-40 years with acute or convalescent COVID-19.

The genes are TRBV19 and TRBJ2-3, with TRBD2 matching 10 bases. Germline assignment: CDR1 LNHDA and CDR2 SQIVND (reference sequence). This CDR3 has 19 amino acids. Unmatched junction bases numbered 15, after V lost 4 bases and J lost 2 bases. CDR3 amino acids: CASSTTGRLAGYITDTQYF. The CDR3 DNA sequence: TGTGCCAGTAGTACCACCGGGAGACTAGCGGGTTACATCACAGATACGCAGTATTTT. Looking up the rest from reference TRBV19 and TRBJ2-3 gives the full variable domain: DGGITQSPKYLFRKEGQNVTLSCEQNLNHDAMYWYRQDPGQGLRLIYYSQIVNDFQKGDIAEGYSVSREKKESFPLTVTSAQKNPTAFYLCASSTTGRLAGYITDTQYFGPGTRLTVL.

The chain has TRBV20-1 and TRBJ1-1; TRBD1 might be the D (5 bases). V lost 3 bases and J lost 3, with 20 bases in between. This CDR3 is built from 16 residues. The germline V gene encodes CDR1 DFQATT and CDR2 SNEGSKA (reference sequence). CDR3 in DNA: TGCAGTGCTAGTCCACCGGGACGCGGGGGGGACACTGAAGCTTTCTTT. Its protein is CSASPPGRGGDTEAFF.

J is TRBJ2-3 and V is TRBV5-1; D uncertain. Trimming cost V 3 bases and J 2 bases, with 4 bases left between them. Per germline, CDR1 SGHRS and CDR2 YFSETQ. There are 12 residues in the CDR3. In nucleotides, the CDR3 is TGCGCCAGCAGCTCTTACACAGATACGCAGTATTTT. It specifies CASSSYTDTQYF.

This chain connects TRBV5-1 to TRBJ2-7; TRBD2 matches 11 bases. Germline CDR1 reads SGHRS; CDR2 reads YFSETQ. Trimming at V came to 4 bases and at J to 3 bases, leaving 3 bases not matched to a gene. The CDR3 has 14 residues. Here the CDR3 DNA reads TGCGCCAGCAGCGAGGGACTAGCGGTCTACGAGCAGTACTTC. This gives the protein CASSEGLAVYEQYF.

The chain has TRBV27 and TRBJ2-7; 8 nucleotides match TRBD1. With 1 base clipped from V and 7 bases from J, the junction kept 9 bases outside the gene matches. This CDR3 region has 15 residues. The V gene's germline CDR1 is MNHEY and CDR2 SMNVEV (reference sequence). CDR3 sequence: CASSLYTQGAREQYF. The CDR3 DNA follows: TGTGCCAGCAGTTTATATACTCAGGGGGCAAGGGAGCAGTACTTC.

The chain employs TRBV4-1 and TRBJ1-5; possibly TRBD1 for D (5 bases). The CDR3 length is 16 residues. The germline gives CDR1 MGHRA, CDR2 YSYEKL. Trimming pared 4 bases from V and 4 bases from J, leaving 17 bases between. The DNA for the CDR3 is TGCGCCAGCAGCCCGATCCAGGCCCAGGGAAATCAGCCCCAGCATTTT. It is translated as CASSPIQAQGNQPQHF.

V gene TRBV30 combines with J gene TRBJ1-4; 7 positions agree with TRBD1. CDR3 size: 12 residues. With V trimmed by 5 bases and J by 8 bases, 5 bases remained unmatched. Germline V gives CDR1 GTSNPN, CDR2 SVGIG (reference sequence). DNA of the CDR3: TGTGCCTGGTCCGGGACAGTAGAAAAACTGTTTTTT. Protein: CAWSGTVEKLFF.

This chain uses TRBV18 with TRBJ1-1; a weak D match, TRBD1 (6 bases). Per germline, CDR1 KGHSH and CDR2 LQKENI. CDR3 length: 17 residues. V was clipped by 6 bases and J by 0 bases, with 20 bases between them. The CDR3 region is CASSQGGGRRMNTEAFF. The CDR3 DNA sequence: TGTGCCAGCTCCCAGGGAGGGGGACGGCGCATGAACACTGAAGCTTTCTTT.

The V gene is TRBV7-8, the J gene TRBJ2-7; maybe TRBD2 (7 bases). The germline CDR1 and CDR2 sequences are SGHVS and FQNEAQ. The CDR3 runs 13 residues. V shed 2 bases and J shed 6 bases, with 11 bases lying between them. The CDR3 sequence: CASSLRGGGEQYF. The CDR3 DNA follows: TGTGCCAGCAGCTTAAGGGGGGGCGGCGAGCAGTACTTC.

The chain links TRBV5-8 to TRBJ1-2; D is perhaps TRBD1 (5 bases). Germline V gives CDR1 SGHTS, CDR2 YDEGEE. The V and J ends lost 5 bases and 5 bases respectively, with 19 bases between them. This CDR3 is built from 15 residues. This chain's CDR3 is CASRPSGTGGYGYTF. The CDR3 region has the DNA TGTGCCAGCAGACCATCCGGGACCGGGGGGTATGGCTACACCTTC.

The chain employs TRBV30 and TRBJ2-7, with D possibly matching TRBD1 (6 bases). The CDR3 runs 13 residues. From germline, CDR1 is GTSNPN and CDR2 SVGIG (reference sequence). V lost 4 bases and J 0 bases, leaving 10 bases between the germline ends. The CDR3 loop is CAWKGVASYEQYF. The CDR3 region has the DNA TGTGCCTGGAAGGGGGTCGCCTCCTACGAGCAGTACTTC.

The chain uses TRBV9 and TRBJ2-7; 7 bases align to TRBD1. CDR1 and CDR2 from the germline V gene are SGDLS and YYNGEE. V lost 2 bases and J lost 1; bases outside the gene matches: 6. There are 15 residues in the CDR3. DNA of the CDR3: TGTGCCAGCAGCGTGGGGACAGCAAATTCCTACGAGCAGTACTTC. It yields the protein CASSVGTANSYEQYF.

V is TRBV9 and J is TRBJ2-7; 9 positions match TRBD1. Germline lookup yields CDR1 SGDLS and CDR2 YYNGEE. Losses at the gene ends were 0 bases for V and 5 bases for J; bases not matched to a gene: 3. The CDR3 extends over 14 amino acids. CDR3: CASSVDRGLDEQYF. The CDR3 DNA sequence: TGTGCCAGCAGCGTAGACAGGGGGCTGGACGAGCAGTACTTC.

V and J are TRBV6-5 and TRBJ2-3; 7 bases align to TRBD1. Unmatched junction bases numbered 5, after V lost 11 bases and J lost 3 bases. Germline CDR1 MNHEY, CDR2 SVGAGI. This CDR3 contains 12 residues. This chain's CDR3 is CASNRGTDTQYF. The CDR3 DNA sequence: TGTGCCTCAAACAGGGGAACAGATACGCAGTATTTT.

J is TRBJ2-7 and V is TRBV7-9; TRBD1 is a possible D gene (6 bases). V lost 6 bases, J lost 4 bases, and 13 bases lay in between. Germline V gene sequence: CDR1 SEHNR, CDR2 FQNEAQ (reference sequence). The CDR3 length is 13 residues. CDR3 in DNA: TGTGCCAGCAGTCGGGCAGGGGCTTACGAGCAGTACTTC. Protein product: CASSRAGAYEQYF.

This clone was picked up a small number of times. This chain uses TRBV5-4 with TRBJ1-2; 8 bases fit TRBD1. V lost 5 bases to trimming and J lost 10 bases; unmatched junction nucleotides: 13. The CDR3 is 14 residues long. The V gene's germline CDR1 is SGHNT and CDR2 YYREEE (reference sequence). The CDR3: CASRRSGQARFYTF. Written as DNA, the CDR3 is TGTGCCAGCAGACGCTCGGGACAGGCACGATTCTACACCTTC.

This clone was counted a single time. The V gene is TRBV6-5, the J gene TRBJ1-1; 7 bases align to TRBD1. The CDR3 sequence is 13 residues long. V shed 6 bases and J 11 bases; nucleotides not matched to a gene: 12. Germline values: CDR1 MNHEY, CDR2 SVGAGI. The CDR3 protein is CASSADRDVRAFF. The CDR3 DNA follows: TGTGCCAGCAGCGCAGACAGGGATGTTCGGGCTTTCTTT.

The CDR3 loop is CSVGRGQHEQYF. As DNA, the CDR3 is TGCAGCGTGGGCAGGGGGCAACACGAGCAGTACTTC. This chain uses TRBV29-1 with TRBJ2-7, with 8 bases lining up with TRBD1. CDR3 length: 12 amino acids. V shed 6 bases and J 5 bases; nucleotides not matched to a gene: 6. Germline values: CDR1 SQVTM, CDR2 ANQGSEA.

J is TRBJ2-7 and V is TRBV7-3; 7 bases fit TRBD1. The V and J ends lost 5 bases and 7 bases, in that order; junction bases with no gene match: 8. This CDR3 contains 13 residues. Germline-derived CDR1 and CDR2 are SGHTA and FQGTGA. This CDR3 is CASSLDREGEQYF. CDR3 DNA: TGTGCCAGCAGCCTTGACAGGGAAGGTGAGCAGTACTTC.

V gene TRBV27 combines with J gene TRBJ2-2; D perhaps matches TRBD2 (5 bases). The CDR3 runs 16 residues. Germline CDR1 MNHEY, CDR2 SMNVEV (reference sequence). Trimming removed 7 bases at V and 4 bases at J, with 19 bases between. CDR3 DNA sequence: TGTGCCAGCACCGGCGAGGGTGGGCGCGTCACCGGGGAGCTGTTTTTT. It translates to CASTGEGGRVTGELFF.

The V gene is TRBV5-4, the J gene TRBJ2-7, with no clear D. Germline lookup yields CDR1 SGHNT and CDR2 YYREEE (reference sequence). Trimming cost V 4 bases and J 4 bases, with 12 bases left between them. The CDR3 totals 13 residues. The CDR3: CASSPSSEYEQYF. In nucleotides, the CDR3 is TGTGCCAGCAGCCCTTCCTCAGAATACGAGCAGTACTTC.